One and the same sample provided the 24 T cell receptor beta chains below, sequenced in a study of radiation and T cells in renal cell carcinoma. Time point described: blood 2 weeks post-SBRT. Regarding treatment: 15 Gy SBRT to primary tumor, nephrectomy 4 weeks later. Sequencing used immunoSEQ multiplex PCR; TCRdb keeps in-frame clones, though not all of them. The sample has around 86,000 clones, approximately 86% seen once; the top ten hold about 22%. The material sequenced was blood, taken from a patient whose treatment included radiotherapy and nephrectomy. The source is a woman aged 45-65 years with renal cell carcinoma.

The chain carries TRBV5-4 and TRBJ1-4, with TRBD1 as a possible D gene (6 bases). Per germline, CDR1 SGHNT and CDR2 YYREEE (reference sequence). This CDR3 contains 14 residues. Trimming took off 2 bases at V and 5 bases at J, with 10 bases between the two ends. The DNA of the CDR3 is TGTGCCAGCAGCTTTCAACAGGGCAATGAAAAACTGTTTTTT. Its translation: CASSFQQGNEKLFF.

V is TRBV29-1 and J is TRBJ2-7, with 7 bases fitting TRBD2. With V trimmed by 5 bases and J by 2 bases, 6 bases remained unmatched. The CDR3 sequence is 13 residues long. Germline assignment: CDR1 SQVTM and CDR2 ANQGSEA. The CDR3 DNA reads as TGCAGCGTTTCTGAGCGGGGCCCCTACGAGCAGTACTTC. Translation gives CSVSERGPYEQYF.

This clone was detected only once. The chain uses TRBV6-5 and TRBJ1-5; no clear D. The germline CDR1 and CDR2 sequences are MNHEY and SVGAGI. V was clipped by 10 bases and J by 4 bases, with 17 bases between them. This CDR3 is 14 amino acids long. CDR3 bases: TGTGCCACCTGGAAGATCTCTTCTAATCAGCCCCAGCATTTT. Residues: CATWKISSNQPQHF.

This chain connects TRBV29-1 to TRBJ2-7; 7 bases are a match to TRBD2. The germline gives CDR1 SQVTM, CDR2 ANQGSEA. V trimming: 5 bases; J trimming: 5 bases; junction bases outside the gene matches: 0. This CDR3 spans 10 amino acids. The CDR3 DNA is TGCAGCGTTCGGGAGGACGAGCAGTACTTC. Protein sequence: CSVREDEQYF.

This chain links TRBV28 with TRBJ1-2; 7 bases match TRBD1. The CDR3 is 14 amino acids. Germline CDR1 is MDHEN and CDR2 is SYDVKM. The ends lost 4 bases at V and 4 bases at J; junction bases unmatched: 6. For the CDR3, the DNA is TGTGCCAGCAGTTCGACGACAGGGAGCTATGGCTACACCTTC. Its translation: CASSSTTGSYGYTF.

There are a few counts of this clone. The chain employs TRBV27 and TRBJ2-7; TRBD1 agrees at 10 bases. With 5 bases clipped from V and 5 bases from J, the junction kept 3 bases outside the gene matches. The CDR3 runs to 13 residues. Germline V CDR1 and CDR2: MNHEY, SMNVEV (reference sequence). The CDR3 DNA reads TGTGCCAGCAGTCTCGGGACAGGGGACGAGCAGTACTTC. Translating gives CASSLGTGDEQYF.

J is TRBJ2-2 and V is TRBV19, with 8 positions matching TRBD1. V gave up 7 bases and J gave up 7 bases; unmatched junction bases: 11. The CDR3 length is 15 residues. Germline V lookup: CDR1 LNHDA, CDR2 SQIVND (reference sequence). The CDR3 nucleotides are TGTGCCAGTATCCGACGCGCAGGGGGCTACGGGGAGCTGTTTTTT. Amino acid sequence: CASIRRAGGYGELFF. Full variable domain (missing parts from reference TRBV19 and TRBJ2-2): DGGITQSPKYLFRKEGQNVTLSCEQNLNHDAMYWYRQDPGQGLRLIYYSQIVNDFQKGDIAEGYSVSREKKESFPLTVTSAQKNPTAFYLCASIRRAGGYGELFFGEGSRLTVL.

The chain's CDR3 is CASSESSQGAYEQYF. CDR3 DNA sequence: TGCGCCAGCAGCGAATCCTCACAGGGGGCCTACGAGCAGTACTTC. V is TRBV4-1 and J is TRBJ2-7; 8 bases match TRBD1. The CDR3 runs 15 residues. V shed 5 bases, J shed 2 bases, and the junction held 8 bases outside the gene matches. Germline CDR1 reads MGHRA; CDR2 reads YSYEKL.

The genes are TRBV5-1 and TRBJ2-7; D unclear. Germline V lookup: CDR1 SGHRS, CDR2 YFSETQ. The CDR3 runs 9 residues. Trimming cost V 4 bases and J 12 bases, with 8 bases left between them. The CDR3 nucleotides read TGCGCCAGCAGCCCGGCTCGGTACTTC. Residues: CASSPARYF.

As DNA, the CDR3 is TGTGCCAGCAGTGTCCGGGAAAACTATGGCTACACCTTC. Its translation: CASSVRENYGYTF. This chain uses TRBV28 with TRBJ1-2, with no clear D. CDR3 length: 13 amino acids. Germline V gene sequence: CDR1 MDHEN, CDR2 SYDVKM. The ends were cut back, 5 bases at V and 2 bases at J, with 9 bases in the middle.

The chain joins TRBV5-1 to TRBJ1-1; D is undetermined. The CDR3 is 15 residues long. The V end lost 1 base, the J end lost 3 bases, and 13 bases lay between the germline ends. Looked up from germline, CDR1 is SGHRS and CDR2 is YFSETQ. The CDR3 bases are TGCGCCAGCAGCTTGCAACCGGGGATGGACACTGAAGCTTTCTTT. This gives the protein CASSLQPGMDTEAFF.

The rearrangement joins TRBV25-1 to TRBJ2-1; 9 positions match TRBD1. The length of the CDR3 is 16 residues. The germline V gene encodes CDR1 MGHDK and CDR2 SYGVNS. V lost 4 bases and J lost 0; bases outside the gene matches: 4. The CDR3 sequence is CASSGTGESSYNEQFF. CDR3 DNA: TGTGCCAGCAGTGGGACAGGGGAAAGCTCCTACAATGAGCAGTTCTTC.

V is TRBV4-1 and J is TRBJ2-7; 8 nucleotides match TRBD2. Losses at the gene ends were 2 bases for V and 2 bases for J; bases not matched to a gene: 11. CDR1 is MGHRA and CDR2 is YSYEKL in the germline V gene. This CDR3 has 17 residues. The CDR3, as DNA: TGCGCCAGCAGCCAATTTCTTTCGGGACTAGACCCCTACGAGCAGTACTTC. Amino acids: CASSQFLSGLDPYEQYF.

In this sample, this clone turned up once. The chain joins TRBV7-2 to TRBJ2-3, with D maybe TRBD2 (6 bases). The CDR3 totals 15 residues. Germline CDR1 and CDR2: SGHTA and FQGNSA. Trimming cost V 4 bases and J 7 bases, with 18 bases left between them. The CDR3 here is CASSWGTPRGNTQYF. The CDR3 bases are TGTGCCAGCAGCTGGGGGACGCCTCGCGGGAATACGCAGTATTTT. Combining the CDR3 with reference TRBV7-2 and TRBJ2-3 gives the whole variable domain GAGVSQSPSNKVTEKGKDVELRCDPISGHTALYWYRQSLGQGLEFLIYFQGNSAPDKSGLPSDRFSAERTGGSVSTLTIQRTQQEDSAVYLCASSWGTPRGNTQYFGPGTRLTVL.

In DNA form, the CDR3 reads TGTGCCATCAGTGAGTTCAAAGGACTAGCGGACTCTGGGGCCAACGTCCTGACTTTC. It codes for CAISEFKGLADSGANVLTF. This chain joins TRBV10-3 and TRBJ2-6; 10 bases map to TRBD2. Unmatched junction bases numbered 6, after V lost 1 base and J lost 0 bases. CDR1 is ENHRY and CDR2 is SYGVKD in the germline V gene. This CDR3 spans 19 amino acids.

DNA for the CDR3: TGTGCCAGCAGTAGGACTAGCGGATTCACAGATACGCAGTATTTT. Residues: CASSRTSGFTDTQYF. The J gene is TRBJ2-3, the V gene TRBV7-2, with 10 bases identical to TRBD2. Germline values: CDR1 SGHTA, CDR2 FQGNSA. V lost 6 bases and J lost 2; bases outside the gene matches: 5. This CDR3 has 15 amino acids. Together with reference TRBV7-2 and TRBJ2-3, the CDR3 gives the full variable domain: GAGVSQSPSNKVTEKGKDVELRCDPISGHTALYWYRQSLGQGLEFLIYFQGNSAPDKSGLPSDRFSAERTGGSVSTLTIQRTQQEDSAVYLCASSRTSGFTDTQYFGPGTRLTVL.

This chain's CDR3 is CASSSNGGLGEKLFF. The CDR3 nucleotides are TGTGCCAGCAGCTCAAACGGGGGACTAGGTGAAAAACTGTTTTTT. V is TRBV7-2 and J is TRBJ1-4; D is perhaps TRBD1 (5 bases). Trimming pared 4 bases from V and 7 bases from J, leaving 16 bases between. The CDR3 has 15 amino acids. CDR1 is SGHTA and CDR2 is FQGNSA in the germline V gene.

This clone has only a few counts. The chain recombines TRBV7-6 with TRBJ1-1; unclear D gene. Per germline, CDR1 SGHVS and CDR2 FNYEAQ. The CDR3 totals 13 residues. V was cut by 8 bases and J by 1 base, with 11 bases left in between. CDR3 coding DNA: TGTGCCAGCGGCTCTCTGGGGAACACTGAAGCTTTCTTT. Its translation is CASGSLGNTEAFF.

V gene TRBV7-9 combines with J gene TRBJ2-6; 8 nucleotides agree with TRBD1. Germline V gives CDR1 SEHNR, CDR2 FQNEAQ (reference sequence). V gave up 5 bases and J gave up 2 bases; unmatched junction bases: 2. This CDR3 has 15 amino acids. The CDR3 sequence: CASSLQGAGANVLTF. In DNA, the CDR3 is TGTGCCAGCAGCCTACAGGGGGCTGGGGCCAACGTCCTGACTTTC.

The V call is TRBV28, the J call TRBJ2-1; D is unresolved. CDR3 length equals 12 residues. Germline lookup yields CDR1 MDHEN and CDR2 SYDVKM. Trimming cost V 4 bases and J 12 bases, with 13 bases left between them. CDR3 in DNA: TGTGCCAGCAGTTCCCCGAGAATGGGGCAGTTCTTC. Its protein is CASSSPRMGQFF.

The chain couples TRBV28 to TRBJ2-7; D is possibly TRBD2 (7 bases). Between the trimmed V and J ends, which lost 5 bases and 6 bases, there was a span of 14 bases. The CDR3 runs to 13 residues. Germline V gene data show CDR1 as MDHEN and CDR2 as SYDVKM. The chain's CDR3 is CASSPSGGGEQYF. The CDR3 region has the DNA TGTGCCAGCAGTCCCTCGGGGGGCGGCGAGCAGTACTTC.

The V call is TRBV18, the J call TRBJ2-7; D gene unclear. This CDR3 contains 13 residues. Trimming pared 6 bases from V and 0 bases from J, leaving 9 bases between. The germline V gene encodes CDR1 KGHSH and CDR2 LQKENI. CDR3 nucleotides: TGTGCCAGCTCGATAGGGATCTCCTACGAGCAGTACTTC. It codes for CASSIGISYEQYF.

The V and J genes are TRBV4-3 and TRBJ2-1; D is uncertain. CDR3 length: 15 amino acids. CDR1 is LGHNA and CDR2 is YSLEER in the germline V gene. V was trimmed by 0 bases and J by 6 bases, leaving 12 bases between them. CDR3 bases: TGCGCCAGCAGCCAAGAGTCCCCTCACCCCAATGAGCAGTTCTTC. Its protein product is CASSQESPHPNEQFF.

This rearrangement joins TRBV5-1 to TRBJ2-7; no clear D. The CDR3 sequence is 12 residues long. V lost 2 bases, J lost 2 bases, and 5 bases lay in between. CDR1 SGHRS and CDR2 YFSETQ come from the germline V gene. Here the CDR3 reads CASSFDTYEQYF. Here the CDR3 DNA reads TGCGCCAGCAGCTTTGACACCTACGAGCAGTACTTC.